The 23 T cell receptor beta chains below come from one sample, sequenced in a study of T cell repertoires in cytomegalovirus infection. TCRdb redid the calling of the reads with MiXCR, one entry per CDR3 protein. The sample records over 300,000 distinct CDR3 sequences, over 7.5% being singletons. The specimen sequenced was PBMCs. All receptors derive from a human donor in good health (CMV status not recorded). Some clones in this sample may be carry-over from other donors' samples.

The chain joins TRBV5-1 to TRBJ2-7; D remains unclear. V dropped 0 bases and J dropped 7 bases, with 8 bases sitting between them. The CDR3 extends over 12 amino acids. CDR1 and CDR2 (germline): SGHRS, YFSETQ. CDR3 nucleotides: TGCGCCAGCAGCTTGGATCTGACAGAGCAGTACTTC. Protein sequence: CASSLDLTEQYF.

The chain recombines TRBV7-6 with TRBJ2-3; 8 bases match TRBD2. Germline values: CDR1 SGHVS, CDR2 FNYEAQ. V trimming: 4 bases; J trimming: 0 bases; junction bases outside the gene matches: 6. The CDR3 is 16 residues long. The CDR3 region has the DNA TGTGCCAGCAGCTCCACCGTAGCGGGGAGCACAGATACGCAGTATTTT. It encodes CASSSTVAGSTDTQYF.

This clonotype was seen a few times. The chain has TRBV6-2 or TRBV6-3 and TRBJ1-1; D uncertain. The CDR3 is 15 amino acids. The germline V and J ends were trimmed by 6 bases and 5 bases, with 19 bases remaining between them. Looked up from germline, CDR1 is MNHEY and CDR2 is SVGEGT. The CDR3 protein is CASSQPLRDRTEAFF. The CDR3 coding sequence is TGTGCCAGCAGCCAGCCCCTGAGGGATCGAACTGAAGCTTTCTTT.

The rearrangement links TRBV11-2 to TRBJ1-3; 7 bases match TRBD1. The CDR3 covers 16 residues. Germline V gene data show CDR1 as SGHAT and CDR2 as FQNNGV. The trim removed 1 base at V and 2 bases at J, leaving 5 bases unmatched. Here the CDR3 DNA reads TGTGCCAGCAGCTTAGTGCGACAGGGCACTGGAAACACCATATATTTT. This encodes CASSLVRQGTGNTIYF.

The chain uses TRBV2 and TRBJ1-4, with no clear D. The CDR3 is made up of 11 amino acids. V was trimmed by 6 bases and J by 17 bases, leaving 16 bases between them. The germline gives CDR1 SNHLY, CDR2 FYNNEI. DNA of the CDR3: TGTGCCAGCAGAGAGTTCCGGACCAGTTTTTTT. It yields the protein CASREFRTSFF.

The V gene is TRBV5-5, the J gene TRBJ2-7; TRBD1 agrees at 7 bases. CDR1 SGHKS and CDR2 YYEKEE come from the germline V gene (reference sequence). The ends lost 4 bases at V and 1 base at J; junction bases unmatched: 5. The CDR3 length is 14 residues. The CDR3 DNA follows: TGTGCCAGCAGCAACCGGGACAGTTCCTACGAGCAGTACTTC. It encodes CASSNRDSSYEQYF.

This clonotype occurred many times. For the CDR3, the DNA is TGTGCCAGCAGTGGAGAGACTAGCGGGAGGGGAGCCTACAATGAGCAGTTCTTC. Translating it yields CASSGETSGRGAYNEQFF. The chain links TRBV2 to TRBJ2-1; 14 bases match TRBD2. The CDR3 is 18 residues long. The V and J ends lost 4 bases and 2 bases, in that order; junction bases with no gene match: 7. In germline, CDR1 is SNHLY, CDR2 FYNNEI.

This clonotype appeared many times. V is TRBV7-2 and J is TRBJ2-7, with D hard to call. The V gene's germline CDR1 is SGHTA and CDR2 FQGNSA. V gave up 1 base and J gave up 3 bases, with 10 bases separating them. The CDR3 runs to 14 residues. CDR3 in amino acids: CASSLVRDNYEQYF. The CDR3 nucleotides read TGTGCCAGCAGCTTAGTCCGCGATAACTACGAGCAGTACTTC.

Many counts were recorded for this clonotype. The chain combines TRBV10-3 with TRBJ2-7, with D possibly TRBD1 on 6 matching bases. Per germline, CDR1 ENHRY and CDR2 SYGVKD. This CDR3 region has 18 residues. Between the trimmed V and J ends, which lost 2 bases and 2 bases, there was a span of 22 bases. CDR3 sequence reads: CAISEIRGHRNSTYEQYF. The CDR3 bases are TGTGCCATCAGTGAGATCAGGGGACATCGGAACTCGACCTACGAGCAGTACTTC.

The chain uses TRBV6-2 or TRBV6-3 and TRBJ1-5, with D possibly being TRBD1 (5 bases). Trimming took 5 bases from V and 6 from J, leaving 14 bases between them. CDR1 MNHEY and CDR2 SVGEGT come from the germline V gene. The CDR3 totals 14 residues. CDR3: CASSRRGRGQPQHF. The DNA for the CDR3 is TGTGCCAGCAGTAGGAGGGGACGTGGTCAGCCCCAGCATTTT.

This clonotype was picked up many times. This rearrangement joins TRBV7-9 to TRBJ2-7, with D maybe TRBD2 (6 bases). CDR1 SEHNR and CDR2 FQNEAQ come from the germline V gene (reference sequence). The CDR3 consists of 18 residues. Trimming removed 5 bases from V and 0 bases from J, with 23 bases in between. The CDR3 here is CASSPSLVGGLSSYEQYF. CDR3 nucleotide sequence: TGTGCCAGCAGCCCTAGTCTGGTGGGAGGATTGAGCTCCTACGAGCAGTACTTC.

This clonotype showed up many times. The CDR3 bases are TGTGCCAGCAGCTTAGAACTCCGCTCCTACGAGCAGTACTTC. It translates to CASSLELRSYEQYF. The rearrangement uses TRBV7-2 and TRBJ2-7; D is unclear. CDR1 and CDR2 (germline): SGHTA, FQGNSA. V shed 1 base and J shed 0 bases, with 7 bases lying between them. The CDR3 length is 14 residues.

This clonotype was counted at least ten times. In nucleotides, the CDR3 is TGTGCCAGCAGTTACTCCTCGGCTAGCCGGAGGATCAATGAGCAGTTCTTC. Translated, it gives CASSYSSASRRINEQFF. The chain couples TRBV6-2 or TRBV6-3 to TRBJ2-1; maybe TRBD2 (5 bases). Trimming cost V 0 bases and J 6 bases, with 18 bases left between them. CDR1 and CDR2 from the germline V gene are MNHEY and SVGEGT. The CDR3 has 17 amino acids.

This clonotype was observed at least ten times. The chain combines TRBV3-1 with TRBJ1-1; no definite D call. Germline lookup yields CDR1 LGHDT and CDR2 YNNKEL (reference sequence). CDR3 length: 14 residues. Trimming took off 5 bases at V and 6 bases at J, with 16 bases between the two ends. CDR3 DNA: TGTGCCAGCAGCTTCCACGGAGGTATGCCTGAAGCTTTCTTT. Translated, it gives CASSFHGGMPEAFF.

The chain has TRBV6-2 or TRBV6-3 and TRBJ2-2, with D perhaps matching TRBD1 or TRBD2 (5 bases each). Trimming pared 2 bases from V and 3 bases from J, leaving 10 bases between. CDR3 size: 15 residues. The germline V gene encodes CDR1 MNHEY and CDR2 SVGEGT. This CDR3 is CASSYRDLDTGELFF. CDR3 bases: TGTGCCAGCAGTTACCGGGACCTCGACACCGGGGAGCTGTTTTTT.

This clonotype was detected only a few times. V is TRBV30 and J is TRBJ1-5; 8 bases map to TRBD1. The V gene end was trimmed by 5 bases and the J gene end by 6 bases; junction bases not matched to a gene: 12. Germline assignment: CDR1 GTSNPN and CDR2 SVGIG (reference sequence). The CDR3 contains 15 residues. CDR3 residues: CAWGKMGRGLQPQHF. For the CDR3, the DNA is TGTGCCTGGGGAAAAATGGGCAGGGGGCTTCAGCCCCAGCATTTT.

This clonotype was picked up a small number of times. The germline gene is not matched at one end of the junction; a read error may be the cause. This chain uses TRBV5-3 with TRBJ2-7, with 7 positions matching TRBD2. TRBV5-3 is labeled an ORF, and its function is uncertain. This CDR3 has 12 residues. The CDR3: CASSSTSLEQYF. The CDR3 DNA reads as TGTGCCAGCAGCTCGACTAGCCTCGAGCAGTACTTC.

The chain recombines TRBV6-5 with TRBJ2-5, with TRBD2 as a possible D gene (5 bases). Germline CDR1 reads MNHEY; CDR2 reads SVGAGI. V shed 3 bases and J shed 7 bases, with 24 bases lying between them. The CDR3 loop spans 17 amino acids. The CDR3 bases are TGTGCCAGCAGTTATGGGAGCGAAGTCCCTTTGGTGTGGACCCAGTACTTC. Translating gives CASSYGSEVPLVWTQYF.

The chain links TRBV29-1 to TRBJ2-5, with D perhaps given as TRBD1 or TRBD2 (5 bases each). Trimming removed 2 bases at V and 5 bases at J, with 18 bases between. CDR1 and CDR2 from the germline V gene are SQVTM and ANQGSEA. This CDR3 has 15 amino acids. The CDR3 reads CSVEKYPGSRETQYF. CDR3 nucleotide sequence: TGCAGCGTTGAAAAATACCCAGGGAGTCGCGAGACCCAGTACTTC.

This clonotype has ten or more counts. The V call is TRBV7-2, the J call TRBJ2-5; TRBD2 matches 8 bases. Germline trimming cut 6 bases from V and 6 bases from J; bases unmatched to any gene: 6. CDR3 length: 13 residues. In germline, CDR1 is SGHTA, CDR2 FQGNSA. The CDR3 protein is CASSSGGAKTQYF. Written as DNA, the CDR3 is TGTGCCAGCAGTTCCGGGGGGGCAAAGACCCAGTACTTC.

In this sample, this clonotype turned up many times. DNA of the CDR3: TGTGCCAGCAGCCTACCCGGGGGAATGGGCTATGGCTACACCTTC. Its protein is CASSLPGGMGYGYTF. The gene calls are TRBV7-9 and TRBJ1-2; D may be TRBD1 (5 bases). Trimming shortened V by 5 bases and J by 4 bases, and 17 bases separated the two germline ends. From germline, CDR1 is SEHNR and CDR2 FQNEAQ (reference sequence). The length of the CDR3 is 15 residues.

This clonotype was observed many times. The V gene is TRBV12-3 or TRBV12-4, the J gene TRBJ1-2; D is ambiguous. Trimming removed 8 bases at V and 13 bases at J, with 8 bases between. The CDR3 runs 8 residues. The CDR3 sequence is CASGWGTF. The DNA of the CDR3 is TGTGCCAGCGGGTGGGGCACCTTC.

This clonotype was seen ten or more times. The rearrangement links TRBV6-2 or TRBV6-3 to TRBJ2-5; possibly TRBD2 for D (6 bases). V dropped 2 bases and J dropped 2 bases, with 15 bases sitting between them. The CDR3 covers 16 residues. The germline gives CDR1 MNHEY, CDR2 SVGEGT. The CDR3 is CASSYQPPGEQETQYF. In DNA form, the CDR3 reads TGTGCCAGCAGTTACCAGCCCCCGGGGGAACAAGAGACCCAGTACTTC.